This T cell receptor beta chain emerged from a study of shared clonotypes between healthy human individuals. Study findings and constraints: Collection of samples was limited to blood; tissue repertoires likely differ.

Notes on this clone: The target antigen is unknown.

Donors were healthy HIV-negative adults without recently reported acute infections or vaccinations. Every donor was a Caucasian adult from Nashville, Tennessee. V lost 4 bases to trimming and J lost 8 bases; unmatched junction nucleotides: 6. This CDR3 has 14 residues. CDR1 and CDR2 from the germline V gene are SNHLY and FYNNEI. Every subset had its genomic DNA shared out evenly among several immunoSEQ plates. This table comes from immunoSEQ multiplex PCR, and its TCRdb copy is limited to in-frame clones, with some not included. The sample contains approximately 440,000 clones, around 77% of which appear only once.

Specimen: PBMCs. The V call is TRBV2, the J call TRBJ1-4; TRBD1 matches 8 bases. This TCR was sampled from a woman in her thirties or forties in good health. Some clones in this sample may be carry-over from other donors' samples. The CDR3 reads CASSARGRIEKLFF. CDR3 DNA sequence: TGTGCCAGCAGTGCCAGGGGGCGCATCGAAAAACTGTTTTTT.